The 7 T cell receptor beta chains in this list originate from one sample, sequenced in a study of vaccination and CD4 T cells after COVID-19. Sample treatment: roughly nine-day PBMC culture with coronavirus spike peptide pools or control peptides (ViraFEST assay). Which antigens these TCRs recognize remains unknown. Sequenced with the Oncomine TCR Beta short-read assay was DNA taken from cultured CD4+ T cells. TCRdb processed the PCR reads anew with MiXCR; each CDR3 protein has one entry. Of 7,600 or so distinct CDR3 sequences listed, about 70% are singletons. Sequences were derived from cultured CD4+ T cells from blood, sampled after SARS-CoV-2 vaccination. These receptor sequences come from a human donor with COVID-19.

The genes are TRBV27 and TRBJ2-7; 10 nucleotides line up with TRBD1. The CDR3 totals 16 residues. Germline-derived CDR1 and CDR2 are MNHEY and SMNVEV (reference sequence). V lost 5 bases, J lost 5 bases, and 12 bases stayed unmatched. CDR3: CASSKRTGTGAHEQYF. The DNA for the CDR3 is TGTGCCAGCAGTAAGAGGACCGGGACAGGGGCGCACGAGCAGTACTTC.

This clonotype came up a few times. In nucleotides, the CDR3 is TGTGCCAGTAGTTCCGACAGGGTCAACTATCAGCCCCAGCATTTT. It codes for CASSSDRVNYQPQHF. The genes are TRBV19 and TRBJ1-5, with 7 bases lining up with TRBD1. This CDR3 comprises 15 residues. Trimming removed 5 bases from V and 5 bases from J; junction bases left unmatched: 9. The V gene's germline CDR1 is LNHDA and CDR2 SQIVND (reference sequence).

The chain couples TRBV6-5 to TRBJ1-2; 10 positions match TRBD1. Germline loops: CDR1 MNHEY, CDR2 SVGAGI. This CDR3 is 14 amino acids long. V dropped 4 bases and J dropped 7; count of bases not matched to a gene: 6. CDR3 DNA sequence: TGTGCCAGCAGTTTCGGACAGGGGGTGGGTGGCTACACCTTC. Protein: CASSFGQGVGGYTF.

The chain is built from TRBV6-4 and TRBJ1-5; TRBD1 matches 8 bases. Germline V gene lookup returns CDR1 MRHNA and CDR2 SNTAGT. This CDR3 comprises 15 residues. V shed 4 bases, J shed 1 base, and the junction held 3 bases outside the gene matches. The CDR3 DNA reads TGTGCCAGCAGTGGAGACAGGGGAAGCAATCAGCCCCAGCATTTT. Protein product: CASSGDRGSNQPQHF.

This clonotype was recorded once. The chain carries TRBV20-1 and TRBJ2-7; TRBD2 matches at 7 bases. CDR3 length: 13 amino acids. Germline-derived CDR1 and CDR2 are DFQATT and SNEGSKA (reference sequence). CDR3 residues: CSLGGGSVYEQYF. The CDR3 DNA is TGCAGCCTGGGCGGGGGATCGGTCTACGAGCAGTACTTC.

The CDR3: CASSPAGRDTGELFF. Here the CDR3 DNA reads TGTGCCAGCAGCCCGGCAGGGCGGGACACCGGGGAGCTGTTTTTT. This chain connects TRBV7-3 to TRBJ2-2; D assignment may be TRBD1 or TRBD2 (5 bases each). V dropped 5 bases and J dropped 3 bases, with 13 bases sitting between them. The germline V gene has CDR1 SGHTA and CDR2 FQGTGA. This CDR3 comprises 15 residues.

The V gene is TRBV6-1, the J gene TRBJ1-5, with TRBD1 identical over 8 bases. Germline V lookup: CDR1 MNHNS, CDR2 SASEGT. Unmatched junction bases numbered 5, after V lost 5 bases and J lost 2 bases. CDR3 size: 15 residues. The CDR3 region has the DNA TGTGCCAGCAGTACGGACAGGGCCGGCAATCAGCCCCAGCATTTT. Protein sequence: CASSTDRAGNQPQHF.